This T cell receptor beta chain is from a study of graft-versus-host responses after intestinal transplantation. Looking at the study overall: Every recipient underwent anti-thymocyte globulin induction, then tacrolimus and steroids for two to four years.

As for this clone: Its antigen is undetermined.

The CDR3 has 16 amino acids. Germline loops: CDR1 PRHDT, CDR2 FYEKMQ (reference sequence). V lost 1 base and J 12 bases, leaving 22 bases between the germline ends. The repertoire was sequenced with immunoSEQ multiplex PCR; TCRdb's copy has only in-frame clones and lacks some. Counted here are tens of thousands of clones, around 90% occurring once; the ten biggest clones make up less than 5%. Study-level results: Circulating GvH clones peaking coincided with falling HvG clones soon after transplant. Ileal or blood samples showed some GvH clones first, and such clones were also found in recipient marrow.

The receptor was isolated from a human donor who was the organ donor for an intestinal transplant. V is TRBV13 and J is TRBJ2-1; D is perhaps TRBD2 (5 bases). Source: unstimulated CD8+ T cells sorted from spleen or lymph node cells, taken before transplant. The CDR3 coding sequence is TGTGCCAGCAGCTTAGAGTCTGACTTACACTTAGGACTGCAGTTCTTC. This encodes CASSLESDLHLGLQFF.